The 3 T cell receptor beta chains below were found in one sample sequenced in a study of T-cell reconstitution after alpha-beta-depleted transplantation in children. Using unique molecular identifiers, the investigators prepared the TCRbeta library. TCRdb re-derived calls from the PCR reads in MiXCR, one entry per CDR3 protein. The sample has 250,000 to 300,000 distinct CDR3 sequences, 9.9% seen once; the top ten hold about 9.4%. The material was PBMCs from the stem cell graft donor, obtained from the stem cell graft. The receptors originated from a human donor who donated a stem cell graft to a child with SCID.

This clonotype has only a few counts. The rearrangement joins TRBV7-9 to TRBJ2-3; tentative D call: TRBD1 (6 bases). Germline V gene sequence: CDR1 SEHNR, CDR2 FQNEAQ (reference sequence). With 7 bases removed from V and 5 bases from J, the gap between germline ends came to 16 bases. The CDR3 contains 14 residues. The CDR3 nucleotides read TGTGCCAGCACGGGTTACAGGGACGGAGATACGCAGTATTTT. Translating it yields CASTGYRDGDTQYF.

This clonotype was counted a few times. The genes are TRBV7-9 and TRBJ1-5, with unresolved D. This CDR3 has 14 residues. V lost 1 base, J lost 9 bases, and 13 bases lay in between. CDR1 SEHNR and CDR2 FQNEAQ come from the germline V gene (reference sequence). CDR3 sequence reads: CASSLEGSLMPQHF. The CDR3, as DNA: TGTGCCAGCAGCTTAGAAGGCAGCCTTATGCCCCAGCATTTT.

The table lists this clonotype with many counts. The rearrangement links TRBV5-6 to TRBJ1-4, with TRBD1 matching 9 bases. Germline V gives CDR1 SGHDT, CDR2 YYEEEE. This CDR3 has 16 amino acids. The V gene end was trimmed by 0 bases and the J gene end by 8 bases; junction bases not matched to a gene: 8. This chain's CDR3 is CASSLAGGQGKEKLFF. The CDR3 bases are TGTGCCAGCAGCTTGGCCGGGGGACAGGGCAAAGAAAAACTGTTTTTT.